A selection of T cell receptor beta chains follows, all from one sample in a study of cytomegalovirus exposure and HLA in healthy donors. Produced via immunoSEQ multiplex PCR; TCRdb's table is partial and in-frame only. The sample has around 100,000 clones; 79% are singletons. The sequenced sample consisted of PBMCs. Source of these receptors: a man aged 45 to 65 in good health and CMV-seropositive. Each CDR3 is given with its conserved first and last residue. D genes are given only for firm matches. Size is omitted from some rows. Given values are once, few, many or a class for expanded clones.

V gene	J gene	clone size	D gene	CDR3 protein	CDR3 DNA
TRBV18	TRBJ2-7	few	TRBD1	CASSPTGQTYYEQYF	TGTGCCAGCTCACCTACGGGACAGACTTACTACGAGCAGTACTTC
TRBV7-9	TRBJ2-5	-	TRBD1	CASSVAGTGETQYF	TGTGCCAGCAGCGTCGCCGGGACAGGGGAGACCCAGTACTTC
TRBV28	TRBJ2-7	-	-	CASEQGPTNYEQYF	TGTGCCAGCGAACAGGGACCCACTAACTACGAGCAGTACTTC
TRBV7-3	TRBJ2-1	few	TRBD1	CASSTHTGDNEQFF	TGTGCCAGCAGCACCCATACAGGGGACAATGAGCAGTTCTTC
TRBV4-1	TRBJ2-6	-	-	CASSQVRGSGANVLTF	TGTGCCAGCAGCCAAGTAAGGGGCTCTGGGGCCAACGTCCTGACTTTC
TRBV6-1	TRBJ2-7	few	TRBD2	CASSASSGRATHEQYF	TGTGCCAGCAGTGCCTCTAGCGGGAGGGCGACCCACGAGCAGTACTTC
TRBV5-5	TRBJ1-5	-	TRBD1	CASSFSGGPSQPQHF	TGTGCCAGCAGCTTCTCAGGGGGCCCCAGTCAGCCCCAGCATTTT
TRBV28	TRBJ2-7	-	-	CASSVSNRDEQYF	TGTGCCAGCAGTGTCTCGAACAGGGACGAGCAGTACTTC
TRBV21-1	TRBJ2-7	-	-	CASSKAVMGLRFTYEQYF	TGTGCCAGCAGCAAAGCGGTTATGGGGCTTCGGTTTACCTACGAGCAGTACTTC
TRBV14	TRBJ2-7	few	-	CASSPLGVIHEQYF	TGTGCCAGCAGCCCACTGGGAGTAATCCACGAGCAGTACTTC
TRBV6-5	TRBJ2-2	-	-	CASSYSTPPTAGELFF	TGTGCCAGCAGTTACTCGACTCCGCCGACGGCCGGGGAGCTGTTTTTT
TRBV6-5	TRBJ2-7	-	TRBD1	CASSYRSGQSSYEQYF	TGTGCCAGCAGTTACCGTTCGGGACAGAGCTCCTACGAGCAGTACTTC
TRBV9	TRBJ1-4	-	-	CASSVDRGFNEKLFF	TGTGCCAGCAGCGTAGATCGCGGTTTTAATGAAAAACTGTTTTTT
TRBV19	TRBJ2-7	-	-	CASSISGTSNEQYF	TGTGCCAGTAGTATTTCCGGAACTAGCAACGAGCAGTACTTC
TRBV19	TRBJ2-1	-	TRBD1	CASSDSGTGDNEQFF	TGTGCCAGTAGTGATTCCGGGACAGGGGACAATGAGCAGTTCTTC
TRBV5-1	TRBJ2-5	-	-	CASSLDGLETQYF	TGCGCCAGCAGCTTGGACGGTTTAGAGACCCAGTACTTC
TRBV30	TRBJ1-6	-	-	CAWRRTGSPLHF	TGTGCCTGGAGAAGAACAGGTTCACCCCTCCACTTT
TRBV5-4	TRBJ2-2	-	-	CASSSERELFF	TGTGCCAGCAGCTCCGAGCGGGAGCTGTTTTTT
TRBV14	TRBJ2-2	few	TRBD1	CASSLWTGEVGELFF	TGTGCCAGCAGCCTATGGACAGGGGAGGTCGGGGAGCTGTTTTTT
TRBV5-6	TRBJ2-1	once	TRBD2	CASSRSVSRKGGNEQFF	TGTGCCAGCAGCCGCAGTGTTAGTCGTAAGGGAGGGAATGAGCAGTTCTTC
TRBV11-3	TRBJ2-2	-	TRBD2	CASSFRAPSGRNTGELFF	TGTGCCAGCAGCTTCAGGGCTCCCAGCGGGAGGAACACCGGGGAGCTGTTTTTT
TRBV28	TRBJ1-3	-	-	CASSSPGGVGNTIYF	TGTGCCAGCAGTTCCCCCGGGGGGGTCGGAAACACCATATATTTT
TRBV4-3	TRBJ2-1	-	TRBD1	CASSREGTGYNEQFF	TGCGCCAGCAGCCGAGAGGGGACAGGGTACAATGAGCAGTTCTTC
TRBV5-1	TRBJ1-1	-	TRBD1	CASSTNRGRGTEAFF	TGCGCCAGCAGCACAAACAGGGGGAGGGGCACTGAAGCTTTCTTT
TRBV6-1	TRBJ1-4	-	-	CASSEDGDTRLFF	TGTGCCAGCAGTGAAGATGGTGACACCAGACTGTTTTTT
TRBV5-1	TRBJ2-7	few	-	CASSLDGMLGEQYF	TGCGCCAGCAGCTTGGACGGGATGCTGGGTGAGCAGTACTTC
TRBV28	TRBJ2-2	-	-	CASNTGIRNTGKLFF	TGTGCCAGCAACACCGGGATTAGAAACACCGGGAAGCTGTTTTTT
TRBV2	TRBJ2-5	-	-	CASRGGQETQYF	TGTGCCAGCAGAGGAGGTCAAGAGACCCAGTACTTC
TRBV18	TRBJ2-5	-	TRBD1	CASSLGQGGEETQYF	TGTGCCAGCTCACTCGGACAGGGCGGGGAAGAGACCCAGTACTTC
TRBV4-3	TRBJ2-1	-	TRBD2	CASSQDLTSGPYNEQFF	TGCGCCAGCAGCCAAGATCTTACTAGCGGTCCCTACAATGAGCAGTTCTTC
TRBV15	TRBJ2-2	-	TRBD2	CATSQRGDTGELFF	TGTGCCACCAGCCAGCGGGGGGACACCGGGGAGCTGTTTTTT
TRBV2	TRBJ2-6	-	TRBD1	CASRDRSSGANVLTF	TGTGCCAGCAGGGACAGGAGCTCTGGGGCCAACGTCCTGACTTTC
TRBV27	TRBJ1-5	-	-	CASSSRGQPQHF	TGTGCCAGCAGTTCGCGGGGGCAGCCCCAGCATTTT
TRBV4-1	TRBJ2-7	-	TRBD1	CASSQDPDRGILSSYEQYF	TGCGCCAGCAGCCAAGACCCGGACAGGGGAATTTTATCCTCCTACGAGCAGTACTTC
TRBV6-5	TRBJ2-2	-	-	CASAGSTGELFF	TGTGCCAGCGCAGGGTCCACCGGGGAGCTGTTTTTT
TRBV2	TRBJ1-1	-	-	CASNRARTEAFF	TGTGCCAGCAACAGGGCTCGGACCGAAGCTTTCTTT
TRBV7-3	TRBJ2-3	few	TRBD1	CASSLSGQGSDTQYF	TGTGCCAGCAGCTTATCTGGACAGGGGTCAGATACGCAGTATTTT
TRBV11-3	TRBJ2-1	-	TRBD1	CASSFDRGEQFF	TGTGCCAGCAGCTTCGACAGGGGTGAGCAGTTCTTC
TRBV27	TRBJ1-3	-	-	CASWREGGNTIYF	TGTGCCAGCTGGAGGGAAGGTGGAAACACCATATATTTT
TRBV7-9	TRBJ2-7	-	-	CASSPEVPNEQYF	TGTGCCAGCAGCCCAGAGGTACCGAACGAGCAGTACTTC
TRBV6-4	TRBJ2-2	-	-	CASSDAVGGVGELFF	TGTGCCAGCAGTGACGCCGTAGGAGGGGTCGGGGAGCTGTTTTTT
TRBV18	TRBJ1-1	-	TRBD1	CASSPLPGGADTEAFF	TGTGCCAGCTCACCTCTGCCAGGGGGCGCGGACACTGAAGCTTTCTTT
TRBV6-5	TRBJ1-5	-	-	CASSYRGKPNQPQHF	TGTGCCAGCAGTTACCGGGGAAAACCCAATCAGCCCCAGCATTTT
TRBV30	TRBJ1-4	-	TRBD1	CAWSRGQGGEKLFF	TGTGCCTGGAGTAGGGGACAGGGGGGTGAAAAACTGTTTTTT
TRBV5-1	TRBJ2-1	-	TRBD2	CASSKLLAGVPPYNEQFF	TGCGCCAGCAGCAAGCTACTAGCGGGAGTCCCCCCCTACAATGAGCAGTTCTTC
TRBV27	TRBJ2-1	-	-	CASISRLREQFF	TGTGCCAGCATAAGTCGTCTCCGGGAGCAGTTCTTC
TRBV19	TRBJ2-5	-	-	CASTPGQKETQYF	TGTGCCAGTACCCCCGGACAGAAAGAGACCCAGTACTTC
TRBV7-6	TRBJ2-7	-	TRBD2	CASSPEGDYYEQYF	TGTGCCAGCAGCCCAGAAGGGGACTACTACGAGCAGTACTTC
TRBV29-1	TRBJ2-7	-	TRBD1	CSVQTGPGRYEQYF	TGCAGCGTCCAGACAGGGCCTGGGCGCTACGAGCAGTACTTC
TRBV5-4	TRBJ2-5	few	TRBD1	CASSTGTGGRVGTQYF	TGTGCCAGCAGCACCGGGACAGGGGGACGTGTAGGGACCCAGTACTTC
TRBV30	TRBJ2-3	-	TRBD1	CAWSADRGLTDTQYF	TGTGCCTGGAGTGCGGACAGGGGGCTGACAGATACGCAGTATTTT
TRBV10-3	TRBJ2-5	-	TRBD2	CAISELAGKETQYF	TGTGCCATCAGTGAACTAGCGGGAAAAGAGACCCAGTACTTC
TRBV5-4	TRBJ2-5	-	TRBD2	CASSPGLDAQETQYF	TGTGCCAGCAGCCCTGGACTAGACGCCCAAGAGACCCAGTACTTC
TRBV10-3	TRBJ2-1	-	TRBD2	CAISESGAGANEQFF	TGTGCCATCAGTGAGTCGGGAGCGGGAGCCAATGAGCAGTTCTTC
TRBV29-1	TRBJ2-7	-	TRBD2	CSVRNVLGTSGLYEQYF	TGCAGCGTTAGAAATGTATTAGGGACTAGCGGTTTATACGAGCAGTACTTC